These 21 T cell receptor beta chains originate from one sample sequenced in a study of shared T cell receptors in the human thymus. Repertoires were generated with immunoSEQ multiplex PCR, while TCRdb's copy carries only in-frame clones and drops some. The data show hundreds of thousands of clones, with 95% seen just once and 0.015% to 0.025% held by the top ten. The sample taken for sequencing was thymocytes. Receptor source: a human donor.

J is TRBJ2-3 and V is TRBV5-1, with 9 bases identical to TRBD2. The CDR3 totals 16 residues. The trim removed 4 bases at V and 2 bases at J, leaving 8 bases unmatched. CDR1 SGHRS and CDR2 YFSETQ come from the germline V gene. The CDR3 region is CASSGVAGANTDTQYF. Here the CDR3 DNA reads TGCGCCAGCAGCGGCGTAGCGGGGGCGAACACAGATACGCAGTATTTT. The complete variable domain, with remaining parts taken from reference TRBV5-1 and TRBJ2-3, reads KAGVTQTPRYLIKTRGQQVTLSCSPISGHRSVSWYQQTPGQGLQFLFEYFSETQRNKGNFPGRFSGRQFSNSRSEMNVSTLELGDSALYLCASSGVAGANTDTQYFGPGTRLTVL.

The rearrangement links TRBV5-1 to TRBJ2-4, with no clear D. CDR1 SGHRS and CDR2 YFSETQ come from the germline V gene. This CDR3 is built from 15 residues. Deletions cut 0 bases from V and 0 bases from J, with 7 bases between. CDR3 DNA sequence: TGCGCCAGCAGCTTGGACAGTTTAGCCAAAAACATTCAGTACTTC. This translates into CASSLDSLAKNIQYF. The full variable domain, rest sourced from reference TRBV5-1 and TRBJ2-4, is KAGVTQTPRYLIKTRGQQVTLSCSPISGHRSVSWYQQTPGQGLQFLFEYFSETQRNKGNFPGRFSGRQFSNSRSEMNVSTLELGDSALYLCASSLDSLAKNIQYFGAGTRLSVL.

The J gene is TRBJ1-5, the V gene TRBV27, with 9 bases identical to TRBD1. J lost 5 bases, V lost 8 bases, and 4 bases had no gene match. The germline CDR1 and CDR2 sequences are MNHEY and SMNVEV (reference sequence). This CDR3 has 13 residues. The CDR3 region has the DNA TGTGCCAGCGGAGGGACAGGGCATCAGCCCCAGCATTTT. It specifies CASGGTGHQPQHF.

V gene TRBV27 combines with J gene TRBJ2-7, with D tentatively TRBD1 (5 bases). Germline loops: CDR1 MNHEY, CDR2 SMNVEV (reference sequence). V lost 4 bases and J 3 bases, leaving 10 bases between the germline ends. This CDR3 comprises 13 residues. CDR3 residues: CASSSRQHYEQYF. CDR3 sequence (DNA): TGTGCCAGCAGTTCTAGACAGCACTACGAGCAGTACTTC.

The V call is TRBV14, the J call TRBJ1-2, with D unresolved. V lost 6 bases, J lost 5 bases, and 7 bases lay in between. CDR3 length equals 11 residues. CDR1 is SGHDN and CDR2 is FVKESK in the germline V gene. CDR3 loop: CASSSRYGYTF. CDR3 coding DNA: TGTGCCAGCAGTTCCAGATATGGCTACACCTTC.

The V gene is TRBV4-2, the J gene TRBJ1-1, with D perhaps TRBD1 (6 bases). CDR1 and CDR2 (germline): LGHNA, YNFKEQ. This CDR3 has 14 residues. V was trimmed by 0 bases and J by 8 bases, leaving 13 bases between them. DNA for the CDR3: TGTGCCAGCAGCCAAGATCCCGGGGGCGCCGAAGCTTTCTTT. Amino acids: CASSQDPGGAEAFF.

The V and J genes are TRBV30 and TRBJ2-1, with D hard to call. Germline CDR1 and CDR2: GTSNPN and SVGIG (reference sequence). V was trimmed by 0 bases and J by 0 bases, leaving 9 bases between them. The CDR3 has 15 amino acids. The CDR3 loop reads CAWSVRRSSYNEQFF. DNA for the CDR3: TGTGCCTGGAGTGTACGTCGGAGCTCCTACAATGAGCAGTTCTTC.

The CDR3 spells CAIRSGPSYEQYF. The DNA of the CDR3 is TGTGCCATCAGAAGCGGCCCCTCCTACGAGCAGTACTTC. The V call is TRBV10-3, the J call TRBJ2-7, with D perhaps matching TRBD2 (5 bases). Trimming shortened V by 6 bases and J by 0 bases, and 9 bases separated the two germline ends. CDR1 ENHRY and CDR2 SYGVKD come from the germline V gene. This CDR3 has 13 residues.

This sequence joins TRBV7-9 and TRBJ1-4; a possible D gene is TRBD1 (6 bases). Germline CDR1 is SEHNR and CDR2 is FQNEAQ (reference sequence). The CDR3 spans 15 residues. V lost 5 bases and J lost 8, with 18 bases in between. CDR3 sequence: CASSHACRGGEKLFF. Here the CDR3 DNA reads TGTGCCAGCAGCCACGCATGCAGGGGTGGGGAAAAACTGTTTTTT.

The chain uses TRBV9 and TRBJ1-1; D is unresolved. V was shortened by 7 bases and J by 5 bases, with 6 bases between the two germline ends. The CDR3 sequence is 10 residues long. The germline CDR1 and CDR2 sequences are SGDLS and YYNGEE. For the CDR3, the DNA is TGTGCCAGCGATCCAACTGAAGCTTTCTTT. Residues: CASDPTEAFF.

The chain joins TRBV4-3 to TRBJ2-7; 8 nucleotides align to TRBD1. J gave up 3 bases and V 1 base, and 5 bases lay outside the gene matches. The germline gives CDR1 LGHNA, CDR2 YSLEER. This CDR3 is 15 amino acids long. CDR3 DNA: TGCGCCAGCAGCCAAGGAGCAGGGGGCCACTACGAGCAGTACTTC. It codes for CASSQGAGGHYEQYF.

J is TRBJ1-1 and V is TRBV5-4, with 8 positions matching TRBD1. Trimming at V came to 0 bases and at J to 3 bases, leaving 13 bases not matched to a gene. Germline V gene data show CDR1 as SGHNT and CDR2 as YYREEE (reference sequence). The length of the CDR3 is 18 residues. CDR3 sequence (DNA): TGTGCCAGCAGCTTGGGAAGTCGGCAGGGGGCTAAGGACACTGAAGCTTTCTTT. Amino acid sequence: CASSLGSRQGAKDTEAFF.

This rearrangement joins TRBV28 to TRBJ2-5, with D unclear. Germline V gene data show CDR1 as MDHEN and CDR2 as SYDVKM. CDR3 length: 15 amino acids. Trimming stripped 3 bases from V and 1 base from J, with 12 bases between. The CDR3 DNA sequence: TGTGCCAGCAGTTTGACGTCCCACCCCCAAGAGACCCAGTACTTC. Its translation is CASSLTSHPQETQYF.

With respect to this clone: Germline is not matched at one junction end, which may reflect a read error. The chain recombines TRBV15 with TRBJ2-1; TRBD1 aligns across 8 bases. Germline V gene sequence: CDR1 LNHNV, CDR2 YYDKDF (reference sequence). CDR3 length equals 17 residues. This CDR3 is CATRRAGQGGSYNEQFF. The CDR3 DNA follows: TGTGCCACCAGAAGAGCTGGACAGGGTGGCTCCTACAATGAGCAGTTCTTC.

This rearrangement joins TRBV4-2 to TRBJ2-1; D not resolved. Deletions cut 4 bases from V and 7 bases from J, with 17 bases between. This CDR3 spans 15 amino acids. Germline lookup yields CDR1 LGHNA and CDR2 YNFKEQ. The CDR3: CASSREATYWNEQFF. The CDR3 DNA is TGTGCCAGCAGCCGCGAGGCTACCTACTGGAATGAGCAGTTCTTC.

The rearrangement joins TRBV7-2 to TRBJ2-1, with TRBD2 matching over 9 bases. This CDR3 is 17 amino acids long. Germline V CDR1 and CDR2: SGHTA, FQGNSA. V was clipped by 1 base and J by 6 bases; unmatched bases: 10. CDR3 nucleotides: TGTGCCAGCAGCTTAGTAGGGTCTAGCGGGATGTTCAATGAGCAGTTCTTC. Translation: CASSLVGSSGMFNEQFF.

This clone was found once. The chain recombines TRBV4-3 with TRBJ2-3, with D hard to call. V lost 0 bases and J 4 bases, leaving 17 bases between the germline ends. This CDR3 has 17 residues. The V gene's germline CDR1 is LGHNA and CDR2 YSLEER. CDR3 nucleotide sequence: TGCGCCAGCAGCCAAGAAGTAGCTGGGTTTGGCGCAGATACGCAGTATTTT. Residues: CASSQEVAGFGADTQYF.

The chain joins TRBV2 to TRBJ1-1, with D maybe TRBD1 (6 bases). Per the germline V gene, CDR1 is SNHLY and CDR2 is FYNNEI. This CDR3 has 15 amino acids. V lost 5 bases to trimming and J lost 6 bases, with 19 bases between them. CDR3 nucleotide sequence: TGTGCCAGCAGTCCCCCGGGAACAGGGTGGCCTGAAGCTTTCTTT. Amino acid sequence: CASSPPGTGWPEAFF.

This clone showed up just once. The chain is built from TRBV7-9 and TRBJ2-5; 13 bases line up with TRBD2. The CDR3 loop spans 17 amino acids. CDR1 and CDR2 from the germline V gene are SEHNR and FQNEAQ (reference sequence). Trimming removed 6 bases from V and 3 bases from J; junction bases left unmatched: 10. CDR3 in amino acids: CASRPPPGLAGKETQYF. Here the CDR3 DNA reads TGTGCCAGCAGACCACCTCCGGGACTAGCGGGAAAAGAGACCCAGTACTTC.

This chain connects TRBV14 to TRBJ1-4; weak D call: TRBD1 (6 bases). Trimming shortened V by 4 bases and J by 5 bases, and 17 bases separated the two germline ends. Per germline, CDR1 SGHDN and CDR2 FVKESK. CDR3 length: 16 amino acids. The CDR3 loop reads CASSPSLRQGNEKLFF. CDR3 nucleotides: TGTGCCAGCAGCCCCTCCCTAAGGCAGGGGAATGAAAAACTGTTTTTT. Full variable domain (remainder filled in from reference TRBV14 and TRBJ1-4): EAGVTQFPSHSVIEKGQTVTLRCDPISGHDNLYWYRRVMGKEIKFLLHFVKESKQDESGMPNNRFLAERTGGTYSTLKVQPAELEDSGVYFCASSPSLRQGNEKLFFGSGTQLSVL.

The chain has TRBV10-3 and TRBJ2-3, with 9 bases matching TRBD1. V dropped 0 bases and J dropped 1; count of bases not matched to a gene: 11. This CDR3 comprises 19 residues. CDR1 is ENHRY, CDR2 SYGVKD, per germline. CDR3 sequence reads: CAISESAFRGDRGTDTQYF. Written as DNA, the CDR3 is TGTGCCATCAGTGAGTCGGCGTTTCGGGGGGACAGGGGCACAGATACGCAGTATTTT.